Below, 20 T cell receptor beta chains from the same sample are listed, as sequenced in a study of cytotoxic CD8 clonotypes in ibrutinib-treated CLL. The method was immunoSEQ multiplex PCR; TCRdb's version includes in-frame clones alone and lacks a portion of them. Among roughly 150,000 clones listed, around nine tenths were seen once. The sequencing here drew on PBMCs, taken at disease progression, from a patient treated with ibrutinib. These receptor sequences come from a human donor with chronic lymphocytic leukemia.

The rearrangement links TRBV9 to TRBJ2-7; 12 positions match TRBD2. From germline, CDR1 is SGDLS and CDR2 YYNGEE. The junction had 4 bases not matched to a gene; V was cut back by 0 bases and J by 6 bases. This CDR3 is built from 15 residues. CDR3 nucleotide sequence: TGTGCCAGCAGCGTAGGACTAGCGGGAGAGGGCGAGCAGTACTTC. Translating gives CASSVGLAGEGEQYF.

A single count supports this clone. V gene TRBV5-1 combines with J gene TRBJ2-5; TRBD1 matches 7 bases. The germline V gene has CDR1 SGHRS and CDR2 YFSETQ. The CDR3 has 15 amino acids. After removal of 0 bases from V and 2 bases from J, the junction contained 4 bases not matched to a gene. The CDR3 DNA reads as TGCGCCAGCAGCTTGGGACAGGGACGACAAGAGACCCAGTACTTC. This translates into CASSLGQGRQETQYF. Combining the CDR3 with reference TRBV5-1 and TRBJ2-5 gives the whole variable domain KAGVTQTPRYLIKTRGQQVTLSCSPISGHRSVSWYQQTPGQGLQFLFEYFSETQRNKGNFPGRFSGRQFSNSRSEMNVSTLELGDSALYLCASSLGQGRQETQYFGPGTRLLVL.

The CDR3 DNA reads as TGTGCCAGCAGCCAAGAGGCTGGGACAGAGTGGGAGACCCAGTACTTC. It translates to CASSQEAGTEWETQYF. The V and J genes are TRBV14 and TRBJ2-5; 7 bases align to TRBD1. The length of the CDR3 is 16 residues. Germline V gene lookup returns CDR1 SGHDN and CDR2 FVKESK. Trimming at V came to 0 bases and at J to 5 bases, leaving 9 bases not matched to a gene. The entire variable domain, with the rest obtained from reference TRBV14 and TRBJ2-5, is as follows: EAGVTQFPSHSVIEKGQTVTLRCDPISGHDNLYWYRRVMGKEIKFLLHFVKESKQDESGMPNNRFLAERTGGTYSTLKVQPAELEDSGVYFCASSQEAGTEWETQYFGPGTRLLVL.

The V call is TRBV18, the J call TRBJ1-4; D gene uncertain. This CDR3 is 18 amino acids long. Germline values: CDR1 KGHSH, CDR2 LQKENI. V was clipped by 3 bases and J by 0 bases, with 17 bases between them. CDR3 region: CASSPVMAGASTNEKLFF. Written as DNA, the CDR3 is TGTGCCAGCTCACCGGTTATGGCAGGCGCATCAACTAATGAAAAACTGTTTTTT.

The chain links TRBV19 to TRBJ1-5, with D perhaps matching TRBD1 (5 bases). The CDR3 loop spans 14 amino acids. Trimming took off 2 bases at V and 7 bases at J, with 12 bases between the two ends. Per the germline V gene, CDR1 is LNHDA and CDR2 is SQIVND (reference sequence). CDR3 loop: CASSISGSVQPQHF. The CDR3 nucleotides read TGTGCCAGTAGTATATCAGGGAGCGTACAGCCCCAGCATTTT.

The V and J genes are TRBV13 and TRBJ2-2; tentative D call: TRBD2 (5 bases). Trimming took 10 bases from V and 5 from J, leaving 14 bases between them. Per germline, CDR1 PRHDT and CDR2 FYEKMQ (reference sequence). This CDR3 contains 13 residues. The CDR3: CATGEGWTGELFF. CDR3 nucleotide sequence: TGTGCCACCGGTGAGGGATGGACCGGGGAGCTGTTTTTT.

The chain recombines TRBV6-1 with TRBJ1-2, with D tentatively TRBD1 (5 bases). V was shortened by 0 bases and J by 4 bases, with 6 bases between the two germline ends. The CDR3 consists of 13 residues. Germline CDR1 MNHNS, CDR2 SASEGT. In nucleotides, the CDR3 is TGTGCCAGCAGTGAAGCAGGGGTCTATGGCTACACCTTC. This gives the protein CASSEAGVYGYTF.

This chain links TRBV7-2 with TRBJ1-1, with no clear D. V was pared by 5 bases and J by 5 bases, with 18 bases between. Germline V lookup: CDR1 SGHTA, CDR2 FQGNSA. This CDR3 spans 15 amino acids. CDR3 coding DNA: TGTGCCAGCAGCCTCCTAGGCCTAGGGAGTACTGAAGCTTTCTTT. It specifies CASSLLGLGSTEAFF.

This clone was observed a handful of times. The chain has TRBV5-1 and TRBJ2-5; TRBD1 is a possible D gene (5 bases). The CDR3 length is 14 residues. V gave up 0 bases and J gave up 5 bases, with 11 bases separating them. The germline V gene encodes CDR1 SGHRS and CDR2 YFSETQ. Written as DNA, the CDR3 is TGCGCCAGCAGCTTGGATGCAGGGCTGGAGACCCAGTACTTC. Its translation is CASSLDAGLETQYF.

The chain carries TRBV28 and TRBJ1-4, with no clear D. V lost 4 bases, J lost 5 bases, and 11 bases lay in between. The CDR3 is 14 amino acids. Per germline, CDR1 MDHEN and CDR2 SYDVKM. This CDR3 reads CASSSRDGNEKLFF. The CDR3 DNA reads TGTGCCAGCAGTTCCCGGGATGGAAATGAAAAACTGTTTTTT. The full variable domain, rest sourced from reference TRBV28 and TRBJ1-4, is DVKVTQSSRYLVKRTGEKVFLECVQDMDHENMFWYRQDPGLGLRLIYFSYDVKMKEKGDIPEGYSVSREKKERFSLILESASTNQTSMYLCASSSRDGNEKLFFGSGTQLSVL.

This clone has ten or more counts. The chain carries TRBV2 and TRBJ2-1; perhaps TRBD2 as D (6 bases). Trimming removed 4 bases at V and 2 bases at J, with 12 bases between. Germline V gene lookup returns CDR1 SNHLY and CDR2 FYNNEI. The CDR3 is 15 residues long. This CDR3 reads CASSGSGLTYNEQFF. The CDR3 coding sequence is TGTGCCAGCAGTGGATCGGGACTTACCTACAATGAGCAGTTCTTC.

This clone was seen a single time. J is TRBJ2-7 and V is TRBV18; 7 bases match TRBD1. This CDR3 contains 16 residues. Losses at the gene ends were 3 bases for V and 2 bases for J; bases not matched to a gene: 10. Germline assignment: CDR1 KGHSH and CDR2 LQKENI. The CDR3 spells CASSPRQSGGTYEQYF. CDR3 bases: TGTGCCAGCTCACCCCGGCAGTCAGGGGGTACCTACGAGCAGTACTTC. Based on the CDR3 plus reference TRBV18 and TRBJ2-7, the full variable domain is NAGVMQNPRHLVRRRGQEARLRCSPMKGHSHVYWYRQLPEEGLKFMVYLQKENIIDESGMPKERFSAEFPKEGPSILRIQQVVRGDSAAYFCASSPRQSGGTYEQYFGPGTRLTVT.

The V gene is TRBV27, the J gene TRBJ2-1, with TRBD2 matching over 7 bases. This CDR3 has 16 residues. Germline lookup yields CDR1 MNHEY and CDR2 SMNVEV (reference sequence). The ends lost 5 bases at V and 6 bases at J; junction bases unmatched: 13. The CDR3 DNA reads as TGTGCCAGCAGTCCGTATCTGGCGGGAGTTACCAATGAGCAGTTCTTC. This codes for CASSPYLAGVTNEQFF.

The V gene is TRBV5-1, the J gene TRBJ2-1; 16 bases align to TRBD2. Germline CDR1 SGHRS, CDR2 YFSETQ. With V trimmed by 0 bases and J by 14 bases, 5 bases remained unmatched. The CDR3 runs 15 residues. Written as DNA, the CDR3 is TGCGCCAGCAGCTTGGCGGGACTAGCGGGAGGGGGGAAGTTCTTC. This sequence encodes CASSLAGLAGGGKFF.

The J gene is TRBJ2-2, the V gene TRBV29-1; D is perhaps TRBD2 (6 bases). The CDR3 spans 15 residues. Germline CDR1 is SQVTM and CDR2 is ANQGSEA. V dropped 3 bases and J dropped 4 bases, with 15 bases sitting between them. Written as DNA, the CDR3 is TGCAGCGTTGATGGGGGGAACGTCGGCACCGGGGAGCTGTTTTTT. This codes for CSVDGGNVGTGELFF.

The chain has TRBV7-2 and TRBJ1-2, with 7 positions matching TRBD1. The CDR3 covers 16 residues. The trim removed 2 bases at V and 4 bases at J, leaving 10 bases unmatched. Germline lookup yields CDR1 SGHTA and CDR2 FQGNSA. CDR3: CASSLRGGQGGYGYTF. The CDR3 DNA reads TGTGCCAGCAGCTTAAGGGGAGGGCAGGGGGGCTATGGCTACACCTTC. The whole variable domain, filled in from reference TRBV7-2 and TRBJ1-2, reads GAGVSQSPSNKVTEKGKDVELRCDPISGHTALYWYRQSLGQGLEFLIYFQGNSAPDKSGLPSDRFSAERTGGSVSTLTIQRTQQEDSAVYLCASSLRGGQGGYGYTFGSGTRLTVV.

The CDR3 loop reads CASSADTSNQPQHF. In DNA, the CDR3 is TGTGCCAGCAGCGCAGATACAAGCAATCAGCCCCAGCATTTT. The chain couples TRBV6-6 to TRBJ1-5; D is ambiguous. The CDR3 spans 14 residues. The germline V and J ends were trimmed by 6 bases and 1 base, with 10 bases remaining between them. Germline CDR1 MNHNY, CDR2 SVGAGI (reference sequence).

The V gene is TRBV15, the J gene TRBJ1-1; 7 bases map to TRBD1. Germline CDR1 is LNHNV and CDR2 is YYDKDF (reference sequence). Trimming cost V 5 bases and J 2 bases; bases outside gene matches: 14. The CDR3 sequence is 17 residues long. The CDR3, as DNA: TGTGCCACCAGCCGGGGATCAGGGGGGTTCGGTAACACTGAAGCTTTCTTT. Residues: CATSRGSGGFGNTEAFF. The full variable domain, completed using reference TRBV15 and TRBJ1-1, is DAMVIQNPRYQVTQFGKPVTLSCSQTLNHNVMYWYQQKSSQAPKLLFHYYDKDFNNEADTPDNFQSRRPNTSFCFLDIRSPGLGDTAMYLCATSRGSGGFGNTEAFFGQGTRLTVV.

The CDR3 loop is CASRFMTSGTGELFF. The CDR3 DNA is TGTGCCAGCAGGTTCATGACTAGTGGCACCGGGGAGCTGTTTTTT. The rearrangement links TRBV27 to TRBJ2-2; possibly TRBD2 for D (6 bases). Trimming removed 6 bases at V and 4 bases at J, with 15 bases between. This CDR3 has 15 residues. CDR1 is MNHEY, CDR2 SMNVEV, per germline (reference sequence).

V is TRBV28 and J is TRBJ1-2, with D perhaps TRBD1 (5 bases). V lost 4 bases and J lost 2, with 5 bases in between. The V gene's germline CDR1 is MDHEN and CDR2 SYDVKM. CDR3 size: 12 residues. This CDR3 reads CASSSGNYGYTF. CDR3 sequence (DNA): TGTGCCAGCAGTTCAGGGAACTATGGCTACACCTTC.